One and the same sample provided the 32 T cell receptor beta chains below, sequenced in a study of shared clonotypes between healthy human individuals. Assay: immunoSEQ multiplex PCR; the TCRdb copy retains only in-frame clones and omits some. Of roughly 1,500,000 clones listed, around 98.5% were seen once; the top ten hold 0.36%. The sequenced material came from naive CD4+ T cells sorted from blood. The subset denotes: CD45RA+ positively selected. The receptors originated from a man aged 25-45 years in good health.

V and J are TRBV10-1 and TRBJ2-7; no definite D call. The CDR3 totals 13 residues. Germline V gives CDR1 WNHNN, CDR2 SYGVQD (reference sequence). V was shortened by 0 bases and J by 5 bases, with 8 bases between the two germline ends. CDR3 protein: CASSESIYNEQYF. The CDR3 bases are TGCGCCAGCAGTGAGTCGATTTACAACGAGCAGTACTTC.

The chain carries TRBV29-1 and TRBJ1-2; 7 nucleotides agree with TRBD1. The V gene's germline CDR1 is SQVTM and CDR2 ANQGSEA. The CDR3 length is 10 residues. The CDR3 region is CGHRQGGYTF. The CDR3 region has the DNA TGCGGACATAGACAGGGCGGCTACACCTTC.

The chain joins TRBV19 to TRBJ2-3, with 7 bases that match TRBD2. V dropped 8 bases and J dropped 3; count of bases not matched to a gene: 2. This CDR3 has 12 residues. Germline V gene data show CDR1 as LNHDA and CDR2 as SQIVND (reference sequence). The CDR3: CASSSGTDTQYF. The DNA of the CDR3 is TGTGCCAGTTCTAGCGGTACAGATACGCAGTATTTT.

The chain uses TRBV28 and TRBJ1-5, with a weak D call TRBD1 (5 bases). The CDR3 contains 18 residues. Per germline, CDR1 MDHEN and CDR2 SYDVKM. V was clipped by 3 bases and J by 1 base, with 19 bases between them. Here the CDR3 DNA reads TGTGCCAGCAGTTTTCGCCGCTGGGGGGAAGCGAGCAATCAGCCCCAGCATTTT. It specifies CASSFRRWGEASNQPQHF.

J is TRBJ2-7 and V is TRBV19, with D possibly being TRBD1 (6 bases). The CDR3 is made up of 15 amino acids. CDR1 and CDR2 from the germline V gene are LNHDA and SQIVND (reference sequence). V lost 6 bases, J lost 2 bases, and 17 bases lay in between. This CDR3 is CASSKDRGAPYEQYF. CDR3 nucleotides: TGTGCCAGTAGCAAGGACAGAGGAGCCCCCTACGAGCAGTACTTC. Variable domain in full (rest from reference TRBV19 and TRBJ2-7): DGGITQSPKYLFRKEGQNVTLSCEQNLNHDAMYWYRQDPGQGLRLIYYSQIVNDFQKGDIAEGYSVSREKKESFPLTVTSAQKNPTAFYLCASSKDRGAPYEQYFGPGTRLTVT.

The chain carries TRBV29-1 and TRBJ2-7, with TRBD1 matching over 10 bases. Germline V gene sequence: CDR1 SQVTM, CDR2 ANQGSEA. V lost 6 bases and J lost 0; bases outside the gene matches: 8. The CDR3 covers 15 residues. The CDR3 loop is CSVWRGQGSSYEQYF. CDR3 nucleotide sequence: TGCAGCGTCTGGAGGGGACAGGGGTCCTCCTACGAGCAGTACTTC.

CDR3: CASSSGMNTEAFF. The CDR3 coding sequence is TGTGCCAGCAGTTCAGGAATGAACACTGAAGCTTTCTTT. The chain couples TRBV11-3 to TRBJ1-1; no clear D gene. CDR1 is SGHNT and CDR2 is YENEEA in the germline V gene. The CDR3 has 13 residues. The V gene lost 6 bases and the J gene lost 0 bases, with 8 bases spanning the gap.

The J gene is TRBJ2-7, the V gene TRBV5-1, with D tentatively TRBD1 (6 bases). Germline lookup yields CDR1 SGHRS and CDR2 YFSETQ. The ends were cut back, 4 bases at V and 5 bases at J, with 16 bases in the middle. This CDR3 is built from 14 residues. CDR3 in amino acids: CASSQRQARDEQYF. In DNA, the CDR3 is TGCGCCAGCAGCCAACGACAGGCTCGGGACGAGCAGTACTTC.

This clone was counted a single time. This chain uses TRBV10-1 with TRBJ2-1, with a tentative D call TRBD2 (5 bases). The germline CDR1 and CDR2 sequences are WNHNN and SYGVQD (reference sequence). Trimming left V 6 bases short and J 6 bases short, with 12 bases between. This CDR3 contains 13 residues. The CDR3 sequence: CASREDLSNEQFF. CDR3 DNA: TGCGCCAGCAGGGAGGACTTAAGCAATGAGCAGTTCTTC.

The V and J genes are TRBV7-9 and TRBJ2-5; no clear D gene. The V end lost 6 bases, the J end lost 2 bases, and 10 bases lay between the germline ends. The CDR3 is 13 amino acids. Germline assignment: CDR1 SEHNR and CDR2 FQNEAQ (reference sequence). CDR3 DNA: TGTGCCAGCAGTTCCCGACGACAAGAGACCCAGTACTTC. It translates to CASSSRRQETQYF.

With regard to this clone: This sample includes further DNA sequences coding for the same CDR3. The chain combines TRBV5-1 with TRBJ2-1; 9 nucleotides match TRBD2. The CDR3 extends over 15 amino acids. CDR1 and CDR2 from the germline V gene are SGHRS and YFSETQ. Losses at the gene ends were 2 bases for V and 3 bases for J; bases not matched to a gene: 3. CDR3 region: CASSLVSGSYNEQFF. Written as DNA, the CDR3 is TGCGCCAGCAGCTTAGTTAGCGGGAGCTACAATGAGCAGTTCTTC.

This clone was seen just once. The chain links TRBV11-2 to TRBJ2-4; 7 positions match TRBD2. CDR1 and CDR2 (germline): SGHAT, FQNNGV. The J segment lost 4 bases and the V segment lost 5 bases, leaving 8 bases of the junction unmatched. The CDR3 runs 15 residues. CDR3 protein: CASSRGTISKNIQYF. CDR3 DNA: TGTGCCAGCAGCCGAGGGACTATTTCTAAAAACATTCAGTACTTC.

The V and J genes are TRBV5-4 and TRBJ2-6; unclear D gene. Germline lookup yields CDR1 SGHNT and CDR2 YYREEE (reference sequence). The CDR3 spans 18 residues. V was clipped by 4 bases and J by 0 bases, with 17 bases between them. The CDR3 spells CASSPLTGGLSGANVLTF. The CDR3 coding sequence is TGTGCCAGCAGCCCCCTAACGGGCGGCCTCTCTGGGGCCAACGTCCTGACTTTC.

The rearrangement uses TRBV5-4 and TRBJ2-7, with a weak D call TRBD1 (6 bases). Germline CDR1 and CDR2: SGHNT and YYREEE (reference sequence). The CDR3 sequence is 18 residues long. V was pared by 0 bases and J by 0 bases, with 19 bases between. CDR3 bases: TGTGCCAGCAGCTTGGGGGTCTCAGGGGAATCCCTCTCCTACGAGCAGTACTTC. As protein: CASSLGVSGESLSYEQYF.

This chain connects TRBV10-2 to TRBJ2-7; D is undetermined. The V gene's germline CDR1 is WSHSY and CDR2 SAAADI. Trimming pared 3 bases from V and 7 bases from J, leaving 10 bases between. The CDR3 runs 12 residues. The CDR3 here is CASSDPLGEQYF. In nucleotides, the CDR3 is TGCGCCAGCAGTGACCCCTTGGGGGAGCAGTACTTC.

This clone has a single count. The chain carries TRBV28 and TRBJ1-1; a weak D match, TRBD1 (6 bases). There are 13 residues in the CDR3. Germline V gene lookup returns CDR1 MDHEN and CDR2 SYDVKM. Trimming removed 10 bases at V and 4 bases at J, with 16 bases between. DNA for the CDR3: TGTGCCACCATAGGGGGTCAGGGCACTGAAGCTTTCTTT. Protein sequence: CATIGGQGTEAFF.

This rearrangement joins TRBV30 to TRBJ1-1, with D uncertain. This CDR3 region has 12 residues. Germline CDR1 is GTSNPN and CDR2 is SVGIG (reference sequence). The V gene lost 1 base and the J gene lost 8 bases, with 11 bases spanning the gap. CDR3 DNA sequence: TGTGCCTGGAGTGCCAATAGGATCGAAGCTTTCTTT. Amino acid sequence: CAWSANRIEAFF.

J is TRBJ2-4 and V is TRBV18, with D tentatively TRBD1 (6 bases). The germline V gene has CDR1 KGHSH and CDR2 LQKENI. This CDR3 comprises 14 residues. Between the trimmed V and J ends, which lost 2 bases and 6 bases, there was a span of 11 bases. The CDR3 nucleotides read TGTGCCAGCTCACCAGACAGGACAGCAAACATTCAGTACTTC. This translates into CASSPDRTANIQYF.

A remark on this clone: In the same sample, other DNA sequences code for this CDR3. The chain has TRBV27 and TRBJ2-7; perhaps TRBD1 as D (6 bases). Germline V CDR1 and CDR2: MNHEY, SMNVEV (reference sequence). CDR3 length equals 13 residues. With 6 bases removed from V and 0 bases from J, the gap between germline ends came to 9 bases. The CDR3 reads CASRRGGSYEQYF. The CDR3 DNA is TGTGCCAGCAGGAGAGGGGGCTCCTACGAGCAGTACTTC.

V and J are TRBV25-1 and TRBJ2-5; D gene uncertain. V was cut by 1 base and J by 4 bases, with 7 bases left in between. The CDR3 is 13 amino acids. The germline gives CDR1 MGHDK, CDR2 SYGVNS. CDR3 region: CASSELGRETQYF. The CDR3 DNA follows: TGTGCCAGCAGTGAATTAGGGCGAGAGACCCAGTACTTC.

V is TRBV7-2 and J is TRBJ1-3; D unclear. Germline CDR1 reads SGHTA; CDR2 reads FQGNSA. The CDR3 has 16 residues. V lost 6 bases to trimming and J lost 0 bases, with 15 bases between them. CDR3 loop: CASRQHVPGSGNTIYF. The CDR3 nucleotides are TGTGCCAGCAGACAACACGTCCCGGGCTCTGGAAACACCATATATTTT. Full variable domain (missing parts from reference TRBV7-2 and TRBJ1-3): GAGVSQSPSNKVTEKGKDVELRCDPISGHTALYWYRQSLGQGLEFLIYFQGNSAPDKSGLPSDRFSAERTGGSVSTLTIQRTQQEDSAVYLCASRQHVPGSGNTIYFGEGSWLTVV.

The CDR3, as DNA: TGCGCCAGCAGCCTAGGGGACCTCTATGGCTACACCTTC. It translates to CASSLGDLYGYTF. The rearrangement uses TRBV5-1 and TRBJ1-2, with D possibly being TRBD1 (5 bases). The CDR3 is 13 residues long. Trimming stripped 4 bases from V and 4 bases from J, with 11 bases between. Looked up from germline, CDR1 is SGHRS and CDR2 is YFSETQ.

In this sample, this clone turned up once. The gene calls are TRBV28 and TRBJ1-5, with TRBD1 matching over 7 bases. The V and J ends lost 9 bases and 10 bases, in that order; junction bases with no gene match: 21. The CDR3 has 16 amino acids. Germline CDR1 reads MDHEN; CDR2 reads SYDVKM. The CDR3 DNA sequence: TGTGCCAGTATACCCGTTGGTTTCGAGGGGGCAGGACCCCAGCATTTT. This codes for CASIPVGFEGAGPQHF.

The CDR3 here is CASSPAAGGVYEQYF. CDR3 coding DNA: TGTGCCAGCAGCCCAGCAGCAGGGGGAGTTTACGAGCAGTACTTC. This chain joins TRBV7-2 and TRBJ2-7; 7 positions match TRBD1. Germline CDR1 and CDR2: SGHTA and FQGNSA. This CDR3 region has 15 residues. The ends lost 5 bases at V and 4 bases at J; junction bases unmatched: 11.

The chain combines TRBV28 with TRBJ2-7; TRBD2 might be the D (6 bases). Per germline, CDR1 MDHEN and CDR2 SYDVKM. Trimming removed 6 bases at V and 3 bases at J, with 18 bases between. The CDR3 is 15 residues long. The CDR3: CASRTLATALYEQYF. The CDR3, as DNA: TGTGCCAGCAGGACCCTAGCGACCGCCCTCTACGAGCAGTACTTC.

This clone occurred once. The V gene is TRBV30, the J gene TRBJ1-1, with a weak D call TRBD1 (5 bases). The ends were cut back, 3 bases at V and 7 bases at J, with 21 bases in the middle. Germline V CDR1 and CDR2: GTSNPN, SVGIG (reference sequence). The CDR3 runs to 15 residues. CDR3 region: CAWSPIRAGPGEAFF. The CDR3, as DNA: TGTGCCTGGAGCCCCATACGGGCGGGGCCTGGTGAAGCTTTCTTT. Combining the CDR3 with reference TRBV30 and TRBJ1-1 gives the whole variable domain SQTIHQWPATLVQPVGSPLSLECTVEGTSNPNLYWYRQAAGRGLQLLFYSVGIGQISSEVPQNLSASRPQDRQFILSSKKLLLSDSGFYLCAWSPIRAGPGEAFFGQGTRLTVV.

The V call is TRBV19, the J call TRBJ2-1, with D perhaps TRBD1 (5 bases). V was pared by 4 bases and J by 0 bases, with 10 bases between. Germline V gene data show CDR1 as LNHDA and CDR2 as SQIVND (reference sequence). This CDR3 comprises 15 residues. The CDR3 DNA is TGTGCCAGTAGTACAGGGATTAGCTCCTACAATGAGCAGTTCTTC. Amino acids: CASSTGISSYNEQFF.

The gene calls are TRBV5-4 and TRBJ2-7, with D perhaps matching TRBD1 (9 bases). This CDR3 region has 15 residues. With 4 bases removed from V and 3 bases from J, the gap between germline ends came to 17 bases. The V gene's germline CDR1 is SGHNT and CDR2 YYREEE (reference sequence). This CDR3 is CASSPGRGQGYEQYF. In nucleotides, the CDR3 is TGTGCCAGCAGCCCCGGGAGGGGACAGGGCTACGAGCAGTACTTC. Combining the CDR3 with reference TRBV5-4 and TRBJ2-7 gives the whole variable domain ETGVTQSPTHLIKTRGQQVTLRCSSQSGHNTVSWYQQALGQGPQFIFQYYREEENGRGNFPPRFSGLQFPNYSSELNVNALELDDSALYLCASSPGRGQGYEQYFGPGTRLTVT.

On this clone: This specimen includes other DNA sequences encoding the same CDR3. The gene calls are TRBV7-9 and TRBJ2-1; perhaps D is TRBD1 or TRBD2 (5 bases each). The CDR3 totals 15 residues. Trimming removed 3 bases at V and 0 bases at J, with 9 bases between. The germline gives CDR1 SEHNR, CDR2 FQNEAQ (reference sequence). This chain's CDR3 is CASSLGESSYNEQFF. The DNA of the CDR3 is TGTGCCAGCAGCTTGGGGGAAAGCTCCTACAATGAGCAGTTCTTC.

The rearrangement uses TRBV19 and TRBJ1-1; D ambiguous. This CDR3 has 14 amino acids. CDR1 and CDR2 from the germline V gene are LNHDA and SQIVND (reference sequence). V lost 5 bases to trimming and J lost 3 bases, with 13 bases between them. DNA of the CDR3: TGTGCCAGTAGTCCGGGATCAAGGGACACTGAAGCTTTCTTT. This codes for CASSPGSRDTEAFF.

For the CDR3, the DNA is TGCAGCGTATGGGATTCCTACGAGCAGTACTTC. Encoded protein: CSVWDSYEQYF. The chain has TRBV29-1 and TRBJ2-7; D is uncertain. This CDR3 has 11 amino acids. Trimming removed 6 bases from V and 1 base from J, with 7 bases in between. CDR1 and CDR2 from the germline V gene are SQVTM and ANQGSEA.

The chain couples TRBV12-5 to TRBJ2-3, with TRBD2 as a possible D gene (5 bases). Germline values: CDR1 LGHNT, CDR2 FRNRAP. This CDR3 spans 15 amino acids. The V end was cut by 1 base, the J end by 1 base, with 9 bases between. The CDR3 spells CASGLGRRGTDTQYF. Written as DNA, the CDR3 is TGTGCTAGTGGTTTGGGGCGGCGGGGCACAGATACGCAGTATTTT.